The T cell receptor beta chain under discussion was sequenced for a study of molecular identifiers for immune sequencing clone quantification. With listed TCR primers and previously described methods, bulk TCR libraries were prepared. One entry per CDR3 protein, called by TCRdb with MiXCR from the PCR reads. Of some 590,000 distinct CDR3 sequences in the sample, roughly 23% were seen once. V was cut by 0 bases and J by 2 bases, with 16 bases left in between. The CDR3 has 17 amino acids. In germline, CDR1 is DFQATT, CDR2 SNEGSKA (reference sequence). With respect to this clonotype: Antigen unknown.

General study points: Spiked Jurkat TCR RNA originating from one cell could reportedly be identified amid around 970,000 naive cells.

V usage is TRBV20-1 and J usage is TRBJ2-2; possible D gene TRBD2, 6 bases. This clonotype was sampled from a human donor in good health. Some libraries in this study had Jurkat cell RNA spiked in. The sequenced sample consisted of naive CD8+ T cells from blood, with Jurkat cell RNA spiked in. The subset denotes: FACS-sorted CD8+CD4-CCR7+CD45RA+ naive T cells. The CDR3 nucleotides read TGCAGTGCTAGAGATCCCCAGGGCGGGACCAACACCGGGGAGCTGTTTTTT. Protein sequence: CSARDPQGGTNTGELFF.